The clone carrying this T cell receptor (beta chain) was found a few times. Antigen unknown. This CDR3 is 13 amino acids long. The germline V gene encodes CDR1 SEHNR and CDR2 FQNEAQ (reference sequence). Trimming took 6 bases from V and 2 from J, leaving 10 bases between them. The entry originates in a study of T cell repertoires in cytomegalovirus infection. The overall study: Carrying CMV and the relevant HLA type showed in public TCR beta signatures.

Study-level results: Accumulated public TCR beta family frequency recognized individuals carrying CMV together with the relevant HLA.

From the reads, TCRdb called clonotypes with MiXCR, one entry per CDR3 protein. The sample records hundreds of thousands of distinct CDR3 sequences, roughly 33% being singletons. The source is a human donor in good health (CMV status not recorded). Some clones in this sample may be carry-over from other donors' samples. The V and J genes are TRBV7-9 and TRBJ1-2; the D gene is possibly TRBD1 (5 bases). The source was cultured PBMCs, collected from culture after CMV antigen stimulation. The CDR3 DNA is TGTGCCAGCAGTGGACACCCGAACTATGGCTACACCTTC. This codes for CASSGHPNYGYTF.